The clone carrying this T cell receptor (beta chain) was picked up a small number of times. The CDR3 is 15 residues long. Deletions cut 5 bases from V and 7 bases from J, with 18 bases between. Germline CDR1 is SGHRS and CDR2 is YFSETQ. This record belongs to a study of blood T cell repertoires in COVID-19. Study information: Sources were T cells, B-cell-depleted T cells, or PBMCs; the material itself was cDNA or gDNA.

Clones were read by immunoSEQ multiplex PCR, and TCRdb kept only the in-frame ones, dropping some. Here the sample spans about 76,000 clones, about 82% being singletons. The V and J genes are TRBV5-1 and TRBJ1-4; D unresolved. The material sequenced was peripheral blood. The source of this sequence is a middle-aged man with COVID-19, enrolled during active disease. CDR3 residues: CASRPMEGLGEKLFF. The CDR3, as DNA: TGCGCCAGCAGGCCGATGGAGGGTTTAGGTGAAAAACTGTTTTTT.